Presented here are 17 T cell receptor beta chains from one specimen sequenced in a study of T-cell memory formation after mild COVID-19. TCRdb fed the 5' RACE reads into MiXCR, producing one record per CDR3 protein. The data show tens of thousands of distinct CDR3 sequences, about 13% seen once. The material sequenced was PBMCs or a T cell subset sorted from them (not recorded which). Receptors were obtained from an adult woman who had mild COVID-19 (a few samples of this study predate the infection). Cell type and time point are not known.

This chain uses TRBV5-5 with TRBJ2-1; possible D gene TRBD2, 6 bases. Germline CDR1 and CDR2: SGHKS and YYEKEE (reference sequence). This CDR3 contains 15 residues. V lost 0 bases and J 6 bases, leaving 13 bases between the germline ends. The CDR3 nucleotides read TGTGCCAGCAGCTTGGAGAGGGGACTGCTCAATGAGCAGTTCTTC. It yields the protein CASSLERGLLNEQFF.

This clonotype came up a few times. V is TRBV5-1 and J is TRBJ2-5; tentative D call: TRBD1 (6 bases). The CDR3 is 14 residues long. Germline V gives CDR1 SGHRS, CDR2 YFSETQ. The V end was cut by 7 bases, the J end by 0 bases, with 13 bases between. The DNA of the CDR3 is TGCGCCAGCCAAGAACAGGGTTACCAAGAGACCCAGTACTTC. It specifies CASQEQGYQETQYF.

The sample holds a few counts of this clonotype. This rearrangement joins TRBV20-1 to TRBJ2-1, with 8 bases matching TRBD2. The CDR3 extends over 14 amino acids. Germline V gene data show CDR1 as DFQATT and CDR2 as SNEGSKA (reference sequence). V was pared by 8 bases and J by 4 bases, with 10 bases of the junction left unmatched. CDR3 in amino acids: CSLRAGVLYNEQFF. The DNA for the CDR3 is TGCAGTCTCCGAGCGGGAGTATTGTACAATGAGCAGTTCTTC.

This clonotype was seen once. The junction departs from germline at one end; a sequencing error may be responsible. The V and J genes are TRBV7-7 and TRBJ2-2; D not certain. The CDR3 is made up of 17 amino acids. CDR1 and CDR2 from the germline V gene are SSHAT and FNYEAQ (reference sequence). The DNA of the CDR3 is TGTGCTAGCAGCTTAGAGGCGTGGGGAAGGTTCGCTGGGGAGCTGTTTTTT. Translating gives CASSLEAWGRFAGELFF.

This clonotype was counted between two and nine times. The chain combines TRBV6-1 with TRBJ2-7; the match to TRBD1 covers 8 bases. Per germline, CDR1 MNHNS and CDR2 SASEGT. This CDR3 region has 17 residues. The trim removed 2 bases at V and 0 bases at J, leaving 9 bases unmatched. CDR3 sequence reads: CASSEYTLGQVSYEQYF. The DNA of the CDR3 is TGTGCCAGCAGTGAATATACTTTGGGACAGGTCTCCTACGAGCAGTACTTC.

The chain joins TRBV12-5 to TRBJ2-3, with D maybe TRBD1 (6 bases). This CDR3 is built from 15 residues. With 8 bases removed from V and 0 bases from J, the gap between germline ends came to 15 bases. Germline V gene sequence: CDR1 LGHNT, CDR2 FRNRAP. This CDR3 is CASCPQGTSTDTQYF. CDR3 DNA: TGTGCTAGTTGCCCACAGGGTACTAGCACAGATACGCAGTATTTT. Based on the CDR3 plus reference TRBV12-5 and TRBJ2-3, the full variable domain is DARVTQTPRHKVTEMGQEVTMRCQPILGHNTVFWYRQTMMQGLELLAYFRNRAPLDDSGMPKDRFSAEMPDATLATLKIQPSEPRDSAVYFCASCPQGTSTDTQYFGPGTRLTVL.

This clonotype was seen a handful of times. The CDR3 sequence: CASSPIVGNQPQHF. DNA for the CDR3: TGTGCCAGCAGTCCAATAGTCGGCAATCAGCCCCAGCATTTT. The rearrangement joins TRBV12-3 or TRBV12-4 to TRBJ1-5, with D unclear. The CDR3 is 14 amino acids. Trimming pared 5 bases from V and 2 bases from J, leaving 10 bases between.

The chain couples TRBV7-6 to TRBJ2-7; D gene uncertain. The germline V gene has CDR1 SGHVS and CDR2 FNYEAQ. CDR3 length: 13 residues. Trimming took off 3 bases at V and 6 bases at J, with 12 bases between the two ends. For the CDR3, the DNA is TGTGCCAGCAGCTTTTCCGGTGGCGGCGAGCAGTACTTC. Translated: CASSFSGGGEQYF.

The chain uses TRBV11-3 and TRBJ2-3, with 8 nucleotides matching TRBD2. In germline, CDR1 is SGHNT, CDR2 YENEEA. This CDR3 spans 17 amino acids. V lost 5 bases to trimming and J lost 3 bases; unmatched junction nucleotides: 13. CDR3: CASSRPRISGETDTQYF. The CDR3 DNA is TGTGCCAGCAGCCGGCCCCGAATTAGCGGGGAGACAGATACGCAGTATTTT.

This clonotype has just one count. The J gene is TRBJ1-2, the V gene TRBV29-1; D is ambiguous. The CDR3 runs 11 residues. Germline CDR1 is SQVTM and CDR2 is ANQGSEA. With 1 base removed from V and 8 bases from J, the gap between germline ends came to 8 bases. Written as DNA, the CDR3 is TGCAGCGTTGAAGGGGATGTCGGCTACACCTTC. Translating it yields CSVEGDVGYTF.

This clonotype was observed a handful of times. V is TRBV5-1 and J is TRBJ2-7; maybe TRBD2 (5 bases). The CDR3 length is 13 residues. Germline loops: CDR1 SGHRS, CDR2 YFSETQ. Trimming shortened V by 1 base and J by 3 bases, and 8 bases separated the two germline ends. The CDR3 nucleotides are TGCGCCAGCAGCTTGTCCGGGGACTACGAGCAGTACTTC. This codes for CASSLSGDYEQYF.

This clonotype came up a few times. The CDR3 DNA reads as TGTGCCAGCAGCCACATTCCCCGCTCCTACGAGCAGTACTTC. Protein: CASSHIPRSYEQYF. The rearrangement joins TRBV3-1 to TRBJ2-7, with D unresolved. The CDR3 consists of 14 residues. V shed 3 bases and J shed 0 bases, with 9 bases lying between them. In germline, CDR1 is LGHDT, CDR2 YNNKEL (reference sequence).

V and J are TRBV9 and TRBJ2-5; 7 positions match TRBD2. Germline V gives CDR1 SGDLS, CDR2 YYNGEE. This CDR3 has 14 amino acids. Trimming cost V 3 bases and J 4 bases; bases outside gene matches: 6. The CDR3 sequence is CASSDFQRGETQYF. The CDR3 DNA reads as TGTGCCAGCAGCGACTTCCAGCGGGGAGAGACCCAGTACTTC.

This clonotype was found a few times. This rearrangement joins TRBV5-1 to TRBJ2-7; D unresolved. Germline V gives CDR1 SGHRS, CDR2 YFSETQ. The V end lost 4 bases, the J end lost 5 bases, and 10 bases lay between the germline ends. CDR3 length: 12 amino acids. CDR3 loop: CASSLRLDEQYF. CDR3 DNA sequence: TGCGCCAGCAGCCTCCGGCTAGACGAGCAGTACTTC.

This clonotype has a handful of counts. The chain joins TRBV12-3 or TRBV12-4 to TRBJ2-3; 15 positions agree with TRBD2. After removal of 4 bases from V and 5 bases from J, the junction contained 13 bases not matched to a gene. The CDR3 extends over 19 amino acids. The CDR3 loop is CASSSWTSGGDPRRDTQYF. Written as DNA, the CDR3 is TGTGCCAGCAGTTCTTGGACTAGCGGGGGGGACCCGCGGAGAGATACGCAGTATTTT.

The V gene is TRBV7-9, the J gene TRBJ2-5; 7 bases are shared with TRBD1. CDR3 size: 15 residues. After removal of 5 bases from V and 1 base from J, the junction contained 7 bases not matched to a gene. In germline, CDR1 is SEHNR, CDR2 FQNEAQ (reference sequence). The CDR3 DNA follows: TGTGCCAGCAGCCCTGGACAGGCCGCCCAAGAGACCCAGTACTTC. Amino acid sequence: CASSPGQAAQETQYF.

This clonotype was seen repeatedly, ten times or more. The chain's CDR3 is CASGGGPYNEQFF. The CDR3 DNA reads as TGTGCCAGCGGAGGGGGTCCCTACAATGAGCAGTTCTTC. V gene TRBV6-5 combines with J gene TRBJ2-1; D tentatively fits TRBD1 or TRBD2 (6 bases each). Trimming took 8 bases from V and 2 from J, leaving 10 bases between them. The CDR3 is 13 residues long. CDR1 is MNHEY and CDR2 is SVGAGI in the germline V gene.